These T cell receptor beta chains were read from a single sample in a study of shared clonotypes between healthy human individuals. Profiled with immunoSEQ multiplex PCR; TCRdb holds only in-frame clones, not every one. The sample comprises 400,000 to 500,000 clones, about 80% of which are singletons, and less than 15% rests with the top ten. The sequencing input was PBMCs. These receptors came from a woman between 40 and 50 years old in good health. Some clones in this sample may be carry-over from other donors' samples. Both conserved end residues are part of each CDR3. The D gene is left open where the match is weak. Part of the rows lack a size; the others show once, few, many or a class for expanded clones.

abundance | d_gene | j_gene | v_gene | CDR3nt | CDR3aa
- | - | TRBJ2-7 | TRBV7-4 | TGTGCCAGCAGCTTGAGGTCTTTAGTTTCCAGCTCCTACGAGCAGTACTTC | CASSLRSLVSSSYEQYF
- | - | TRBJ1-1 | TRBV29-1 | TGCAGCGTTTCCCGATCGAACACTGAAGCTTTCTTT | CSVSRSNTEAFF
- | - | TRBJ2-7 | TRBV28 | TGTGCCACTACCCGACTGGGACCCTACGAGCAGTACTTC | CATTRLGPYEQYF
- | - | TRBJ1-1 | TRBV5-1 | TGCGCCAGCAGCTTGGTTCAGGGGATGAACACTGAAGCTTTCTTT | CASSLVQGMNTEAFF
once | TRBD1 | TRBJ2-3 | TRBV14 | TGTGCCAGCAGCCTCACGGGGCCGGGACAGGTTACAGATACGCAGTATTTT | CASSLTGPGQVTDTQYF
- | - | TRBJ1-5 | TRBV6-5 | TGTGCCAGCAGTTACTCGAAGGGTCAAAAGCCCCAGCATTTT | CASSYSKGQKPQHF
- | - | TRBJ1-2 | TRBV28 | TGTGCCACCTTGACAGGTGGCTATGGCTACACCTTC | CATLTGGYGYTF
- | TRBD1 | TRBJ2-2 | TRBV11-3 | TGTGCCAGCAGCTCTCCGGGACAGGGCAGCACCGGGGAGCTGTTTTTT | CASSSPGQGSTGELFF
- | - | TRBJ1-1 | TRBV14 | TGTGCCAGCAGCCTTCAGAAAAACACTGAAGCTTTCTTT | CASSLQKNTEAFF
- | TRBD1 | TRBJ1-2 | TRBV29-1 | TGCAGCGTAGAGGTGGGACAGGGGTATGGCTACACCTTC | CSVEVGQGYGYTF
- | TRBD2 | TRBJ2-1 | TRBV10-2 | TGCGCCAGCAGTGTCCCCTTAGCGGGAGGGCCGAGTAATGAGCAGTTCTTC | CASSVPLAGGPSNEQFF
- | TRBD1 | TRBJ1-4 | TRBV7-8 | TGTGCCAGCAGCCTCCCGATCAGGGCAGGGGGTAATGAAAAACTGTTTTTT | CASSLPIRAGGNEKLFF
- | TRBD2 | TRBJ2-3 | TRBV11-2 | TGTGCCAGCAGCTTCGCCCCAGCGGGAGGATCAGATACGCAGTATTTT | CASSFAPAGGSDTQYF
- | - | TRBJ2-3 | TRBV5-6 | TGTGCCAGCAGCTTGTCCAGGGGAAGAAAATATAGCACAGATACGCAGTATTTT | CASSLSRGRKYSTDTQYF
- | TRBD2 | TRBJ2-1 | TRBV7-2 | TGTGCCAGCAGGCCCCTAGCGGGAGCCCACAATGAGCAGTTCTTC | CASRPLAGAHNEQFF
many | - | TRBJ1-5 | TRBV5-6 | TGTGCCAGCAGCTTGGCCGGGGGGGACCAGCCCCAGCATTTT | CASSLAGGDQPQHF
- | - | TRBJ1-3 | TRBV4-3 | TGCGCCAGCAGCCTCGATTGGGGCGGTGTTGTCTCTGGAAACACCATATATTTT | CASSLDWGGVVSGNTIYF
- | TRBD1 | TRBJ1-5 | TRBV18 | TGTGCCAGCTCACCACCGGGACAGGGGGCGGGTCAGCCCCAGCATTTT | CASSPPGQGAGQPQHF
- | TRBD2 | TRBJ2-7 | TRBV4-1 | TGCGCCAGCAGCCAACCTAGCGGGAGTTCGTCTGAGCAGTACTTC | CASSQPSGSSSEQYF
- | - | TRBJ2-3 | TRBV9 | TGTGCCAGCGGGTTAGGGCCGGAGACAGATACGCAGTATTTT | CASGLGPETDTQYF
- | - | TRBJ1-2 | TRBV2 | TGTGCCAGCAGTGAACGAGACGGCTACACCTTC | CASSERDGYTF
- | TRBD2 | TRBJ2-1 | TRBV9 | TGTGCCAGCAGCCCCCGACTAGCGGGAGGCTCCTACAATGAGCAGTTCTTC | CASSPRLAGGSYNEQFF
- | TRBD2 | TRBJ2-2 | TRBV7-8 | TGTGCCAGCAGACTTAGCGGGAGTCGGGGGACCGGGGAGCTGTTTTTT | CASRLSGSRGTGELFF
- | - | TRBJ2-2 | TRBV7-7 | TGTGCCAGCAGCCCCTGGACCGCGAACACCGGGGAGCTGTTTTTT | CASSPWTANTGELFF
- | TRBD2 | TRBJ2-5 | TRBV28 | TGTGCCAGCAGTTTATTCGGGGGAGGGGAGGAGACCCAGTACTTC | CASSLFGGGEETQYF
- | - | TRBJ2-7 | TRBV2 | TGTGCCAGCAGTCAAGTTGGGGAGCAGTACTTC | CASSQVGEQYF
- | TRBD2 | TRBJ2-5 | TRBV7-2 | TGTGCCAGCAGCTTAGTTCCCACTCTAGCGGGAGGGTTCCAAGAGACCCAGTACTTC | CASSLVPTLAGGFQETQYF
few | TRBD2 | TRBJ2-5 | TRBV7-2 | TGTGCCAGCACCCCTAGCGGGAGGATGGAGACCCAGTACTTC | CASTPSGRMETQYF
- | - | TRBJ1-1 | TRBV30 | TGTGCCTGGAGCCCGTCCCTCCTTTTGGGCACTGAAGCTTTCTTT | CAWSPSLLLGTEAFF
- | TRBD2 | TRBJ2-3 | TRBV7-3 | TGTGCCAGCAGCATCCTAGCGGGAGAATGGAATACGCAGTATTTT | CASSILAGEWNTQYF
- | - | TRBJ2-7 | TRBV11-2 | TGTGCCAGCACCAAAGGAGCAGCGGGTCACTACGAGCAGTACTTC | CASTKGAAGHYEQYF
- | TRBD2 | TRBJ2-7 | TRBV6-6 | TGTGCCAGCAAGGGGACTAGCGGGAAGGGCGAGCAGTACTTC | CASKGTSGKGEQYF
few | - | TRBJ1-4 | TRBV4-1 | TGCGCCAGCAGCCACTCACTAGCGGAGAGGGAAAAACTGTTTTTT | CASSHSLAEREKLFF
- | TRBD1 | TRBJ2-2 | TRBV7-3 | TGTGCCAGCAGCTTTACAGGACAGGGGGCAGGGGAGCTGTTTTTT | CASSFTGQGAGELFF
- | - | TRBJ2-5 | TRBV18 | TGTGCCAGCTCACCACCCTTTTACCCGGGGGTCCAAGAGACCCAGTACTTC | CASSPPFYPGVQETQYF
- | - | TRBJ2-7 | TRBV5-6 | TGTGCCAGCACCCGGCGCGGCCCCTCCTACGAGCAGTACTTC | CASTRRGPSYEQYF
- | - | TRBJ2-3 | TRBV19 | TGTGCCAGTAGTATATCGGACCAGCGGACAGATACGCAGTATTTT | CASSISDQRTDTQYF
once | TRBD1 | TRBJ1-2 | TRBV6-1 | TGTGCCAGCAGACGACAGGGACTTCGTGGCTACACCTTC | CASRRQGLRGYTF
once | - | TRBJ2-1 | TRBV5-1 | TGCGCCAGCAGCTCCGGGACAACCTTTGGAGAGCAGTTCTTC | CASSSGTTFGEQFF
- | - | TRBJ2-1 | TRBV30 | TGTGCCTGGGAGACTGGGGGCTCCTACAATGAGCAGTTCTTC | CAWETGGSYNEQFF
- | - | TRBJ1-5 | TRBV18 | TGTGCCAGCTCACCACGGGCAGGGCCCCAGCATTTT | CASSPRAGPQHF
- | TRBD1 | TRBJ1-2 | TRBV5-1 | TGCGCCAGCAGCAGGACGGACAGGGGGCTAGTGGGCTACACCTTC | CASSRTDRGLVGYTF
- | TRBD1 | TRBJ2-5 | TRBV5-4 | TGTGCCAGCAGCAAGCCGGGACAGGGCATTGAGACCCAGTACTTC | CASSKPGQGIETQYF
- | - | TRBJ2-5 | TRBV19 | TGTGCCAGTAGTCGGGGGGAGACCCAGTACTTC | CASSRGETQYF
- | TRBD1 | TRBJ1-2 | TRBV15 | TGTGCCACCAGCAGGGACAGGGGGCGCAGAATAAACTATGGCTACACCTTC | CATSRDRGRRINYGYTF
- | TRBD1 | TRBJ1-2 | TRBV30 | TGTGCCTGGAGTCGGGAGGGGGCCACTAACTATGGCTACACCTTC | CAWSREGATNYGYTF
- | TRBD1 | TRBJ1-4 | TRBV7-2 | TGTGCCAGCAGCTTAGCAGGGGGCTGGGAAAAACTGTTTTTT | CASSLAGGWEKLFF
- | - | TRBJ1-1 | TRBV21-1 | TGTGCCAGCAGCGGACAGGGGTATAACACTGAAGCTTTCTTT | CASSGQGYNTEAFF
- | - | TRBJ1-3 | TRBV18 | TGTGCCAGCTCACCATCAGGGGGAAACACCATATATTTT | CASSPSGGNTIYF
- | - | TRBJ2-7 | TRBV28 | TGTGCCAGCACCCCGTGGCAGACCTACGAGCAGTACTTC | CASTPWQTYEQYF
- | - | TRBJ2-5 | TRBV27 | TGTGCCAGCAGCATAAGTTGGGTAGGGGAGACCCAGTACTTC | CASSISWVGETQYF
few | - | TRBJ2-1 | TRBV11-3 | TGTGCCAGCAGCTTAAGGGGGGATGAGCAGTTCTTC | CASSLRGDEQFF
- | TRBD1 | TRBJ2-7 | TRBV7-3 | TGTGCCAGCAGCTTAAAAGCAGGGGGTCCCTACGAGCAGTACTTC | CASSLKAGGPYEQYF
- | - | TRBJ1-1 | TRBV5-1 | TGCGCCAGCAGCTTGGCCTTGGGGGTGGGAGGCCCTGAAGCTTTCTTT | CASSLALGVGGPEAFF